The rows below give T cell receptor beta chains drawn from one sample of a study of Ad26.COV2.S vaccination and SARS-CoV-2 variants. TCRdb's copy holds only in-frame clones and misses some; the assay was immunoSEQ multiplex PCR. This table has about 480,000 clones, roughly 87% appearing once. The specimen was peripheral blood, collected in a trial of Ad26.COV2.S vaccine versus placebo. The source is a person between 18 and 65 years old who received the Ad26.COV2.S COVID-19 vaccine or a placebo. Each CDR3 is given with its conserved first and last residue. A D gene is named only where the DNA matches it firmly. Clone size is shown for a subset of rows, as once, few, many or a class of expanded clone.

clone size	V gene	D gene	J gene	CDR3 protein	CDR3 DNA
NA	TRBV3-1/TRBV3-2	NA	TRBJ2-5	CASSQVPVRETQYF	TGTGCCAGCAGCCAAGTACCAGTTAGGGAGACCCAGTACTTC
NA	TRBV5-1	NA	TRBJ2-7	CASSLSYSPGYEQYF	TGCGCCAGCAGCTTAAGTTACAGCCCAGGCTACGAGCAGTACTTC
NA	TRBV30	TRBD1	TRBJ1-2	CAWSVLRTGGSGYTF	TGTGCCTGGAGTGTACTAAGGACAGGGGGCTCTGGCTACACCTTC
NA	TRBV2	NA	TRBJ1-4	CASRIQDSRSVGRKLFF	TGTGCCAGCAGGATACAGGATTCCCGATCGGTAGGGAGAAAACTGTTTTTT
NA	TRBV5-1	NA	TRBJ2-5	CASSLGEPQETQYF	TGCGCCAGCAGCTTGGGGGAGCCCCAAGAGACCCAGTACTTC
once	TRBV15	NA	TRBJ1-2	CATSSRNPGSIRRVYGYTF	TGTGCCACCAGCTCGCGTAACCCCGGGTCAATAAGGAGAGTCTATGGCTACACCTTC
few	TRBV4-3	NA	TRBJ2-2	CASSQDRSKNTGELFF	TGCGCCAGCAGCCAAGATCGTTCTAAGAACACCGGGGAGCTGTTTTTT
NA	TRBV28	TRBD1	TRBJ1-1	CASSSVGQHNPRTEAFF	TGTGCCAGCAGTTCGGTGGGACAGCATAACCCGAGGACTGAAGCTTTCTTT
NA	TRBV5-4	NA	TRBJ1-4	CASSDRQNEKLFF	TGTGCCAGCAGCGACAGGCAGAATGAAAAACTGTTTTTT
NA	TRBV30	TRBD1	TRBJ1-5	CAWSDRGDQPQHF	TGTGCCTGGAGTGACAGGGGAGATCAGCCCCAGCATTTT
NA	TRBV7-2	TRBD1	TRBJ2-7	CASSAYRGIYEQYF	TGTGCCAGCAGCGCCTACAGGGGGATCTACGAGCAGTACTTC